One T cell receptor (beta chain) is described in this entry. The PCR employed 60 Vbeta primers together with 13 Jbeta primers. TCRdb keeps only in-frame clones here, not all; method: immunoSEQ multiplex PCR. This table has around 100,000 clones, about 60% appearing once. The V gene end was trimmed by 2 bases and the J gene end by 4 bases; junction bases not matched to a gene: 4. The CDR3 extends over 15 amino acids. The V gene's germline CDR1 is LNHDA and CDR2 SQIVND (reference sequence). The sample originates from a study of cytomegalovirus exposure and HLA in healthy donors. This TCR derives from a young woman in good health and CMV-seronegative. The V and J genes are TRBV19 and TRBJ2-1; 8 bases agree with TRBD2. What was sequenced was PBMCs. CDR3 amino acids: CASSIPGLGYNEQFF. In DNA, the CDR3 is TGTGCCAGTAGTATACCGGGACTAGGGTACAATGAGCAGTTCTTC.